What follows are 20 T cell receptor beta chains derived from one specimen sequenced in a study of T cells after somatic rescue of genetic block. Produced via immunoSEQ multiplex PCR; TCRdb's table is partial and in-frame only. Here the sample spans 45,000 to 55,000 clones, approximately 96% being singletons. The sequenced material came from peripheral blood mononuclear cells (PBMCs). The receptors stem from a child under two years old.

The chain couples TRBV15 to TRBJ2-6, with D possibly matching TRBD2 (6 bases). CDR3 size: 19 residues. V lost 1 base, J lost 0 bases, and 16 bases lay in between. Germline CDR1 LNHNV, CDR2 YYDKDF (reference sequence). The CDR3 DNA follows: TGTGCCACCAGCAGAGGGCCCGGGACTTTTTCCTCTGGGGCCAACGTCCTGACTTTC. Amino acid sequence: CATSRGPGTFSSGANVLTF.

The gene calls are TRBV5-8 and TRBJ1-4; 8 bases are shared with TRBD1. V trimming: 1 base; J trimming: 3 bases; junction bases outside the gene matches: 8. This CDR3 is built from 17 residues. Germline V gene lookup returns CDR1 SGHTS and CDR2 YDEGEE. CDR3 sequence (DNA): TGTGCCAGCAGCTTGACCCAGGGGGCCACGTCTAATGAAAAACTGTTTTTT. Protein product: CASSLTQGATSNEKLFF.

This clone was seen once. In DNA form, the CDR3 reads TGCGCCAGCAGCCAAGAGCAGGGGGCGGGCTATGGCTACACCTTC. Amino acids: CASSQEQGAGYGYTF. The V call is TRBV4-3, the J call TRBJ1-2, with 8 positions matching TRBD1. The trim removed 0 bases at V and 4 bases at J, leaving 4 bases unmatched. The CDR3 is 15 residues long. Per the germline V gene, CDR1 is LGHNA and CDR2 is YSLEER.

The V call is TRBV4-2, the J call TRBJ1-2, with 10 bases fitting TRBD1. Trimming cost V 4 bases and J 5 bases; bases outside gene matches: 4. The CDR3 has 14 residues. Germline V gene data show CDR1 as LGHNA and CDR2 as YNFKEQ. CDR3 sequence reads: CASSPWTGGYGYTF. The CDR3 DNA reads as TGTGCCAGCAGCCCTTGGACAGGGGGGTATGGCTACACCTTC.

This clone was seen only a few times. The rearrangement uses TRBV11-3 and TRBJ2-2; tentatively, D is TRBD2 (5 bases). Germline V lookup: CDR1 SGHNT, CDR2 YENEEA. V lost 1 base and J 2 bases, leaving 5 bases between the germline ends. The CDR3 runs to 14 residues. CDR3 protein: CASSLGTNTGELFF. The CDR3 coding sequence is TGTGCCAGCAGCTTAGGGACTAACACCGGGGAGCTGTTTTTT.

By share, this clone counts as medium-sized. The same CDR3 also results from other DNA sequences found in this sample. The rearrangement links TRBV20-1 to TRBJ1-1; D ambiguous. V dropped 2 bases and J dropped 1 base, with 2 bases sitting between them. The CDR3 contains 11 residues. The V gene's germline CDR1 is DFQATT and CDR2 SNEGSKA (reference sequence). CDR3 in DNA: TGCAGTGCTAGACAGAACACTGAAGCTTTCTTT. Encoded protein: CSARQNTEAFF.

The genes are TRBV9 and TRBJ1-2; D is perhaps TRBD1 (6 bases). There are 15 residues in the CDR3. Looked up from germline, CDR1 is SGDLS and CDR2 is YYNGEE. V lost 0 bases and J lost 2, with 11 bases in between. The CDR3 is CASSVVPGANYGYTF. The CDR3 DNA sequence: TGTGCCAGCAGCGTAGTGCCGGGGGCGAACTATGGCTACACCTTC.

The rearrangement uses TRBV19 and TRBJ2-7; weak D call: TRBD2 (6 bases). The germline V gene encodes CDR1 LNHDA and CDR2 SQIVND (reference sequence). CDR3 length equals 14 residues. Trimming took 7 bases from V and 2 from J, leaving 15 bases between them. As DNA, the CDR3 is TGTGCCAGTAAACCGGAGGACTACGCCTACGAGCAGTACTTC. This gives the protein CASKPEDYAYEQYF.

This chain uses TRBV19 with TRBJ2-7; perhaps D is TRBD1 or TRBD2 (5 bases each). V was clipped by 5 bases and J by 1 base, with 12 bases between them. Germline CDR1 LNHDA, CDR2 SQIVND (reference sequence). The CDR3 length is 14 residues. CDR3 in amino acids: CASSAWDASYEQYF. CDR3 nucleotide sequence: TGTGCCAGTAGTGCTTGGGACGCTTCCTACGAGCAGTACTTC.

The rearrangement joins TRBV28 to TRBJ2-3; no definite D call. V gave up 6 bases and J gave up 0 bases, with 10 bases separating them. There are 14 residues in the CDR3. The germline V gene encodes CDR1 MDHEN and CDR2 SYDVKM. CDR3 residues: CASRLGRSTDTQYF. For the CDR3, the DNA is TGTGCCAGCAGACTCGGGCGGAGCACAGATACGCAGTATTTT.

The chain has TRBV5-6 and TRBJ2-3, with D maybe TRBD2 (6 bases). V was clipped by 4 bases and J by 3 bases, with 15 bases between them. CDR1 SGHDT and CDR2 YYEEEE come from the germline V gene. The CDR3 has 15 residues. CDR3 in amino acids: CASSLGRRRTDTQYF. The CDR3 bases are TGTGCCAGCAGCCTCGGGAGAAGGAGGACAGATACGCAGTATTTT.

This chain connects TRBV4-1 to TRBJ2-1, with TRBD2 identical over 7 bases. With V trimmed by 0 bases and J by 7 bases, 15 bases remained unmatched. The CDR3 loop spans 18 amino acids. Germline V gene sequence: CDR1 MGHRA, CDR2 YSYEKL. The CDR3 DNA reads as TGCGCCAGCAGCCAAGATTCTATGAGGGAGGGCCTTTATAATGAGCAGTTCTTC. This codes for CASSQDSMREGLYNEQFF.

The chain couples TRBV9 to TRBJ1-1; TRBD1 aligns across 8 bases. V lost 4 bases and J lost 1; bases outside the gene matches: 6. This CDR3 is 15 amino acids long. The germline V gene has CDR1 SGDLS and CDR2 YYNGEE. The CDR3 DNA follows: TGTGCCAGCAGCATTACAGGGGGGCGGAACACTGAAGCTTTCTTT. Its protein product is CASSITGGRNTEAFF.

The chain carries TRBV19 and TRBJ2-1; D is undetermined. V lost 5 bases and J 0 bases, leaving 14 bases between the germline ends. CDR3 length: 16 residues. Germline CDR1 reads LNHDA; CDR2 reads SQIVND (reference sequence). CDR3 amino acids: CASSFGPSSSYNEQFF. The CDR3 coding sequence is TGTGCCAGTAGTTTCGGACCGAGCAGCTCCTACAATGAGCAGTTCTTC.

The V gene is TRBV5-4, the J gene TRBJ2-1, with 11 bases that match TRBD2. The CDR3 spans 14 residues. Germline CDR1 SGHNT, CDR2 YYREEE (reference sequence). The ends lost 6 bases at V and 7 bases at J; junction bases unmatched: 6. CDR3 residues: CASKTSGSSNEQFF. In nucleotides, the CDR3 is TGTGCCAGCAAAACTAGCGGGAGTTCGAATGAGCAGTTCTTC. Complete variable domain (other parts from reference TRBV5-4 and TRBJ2-1): ETGVTQSPTHLIKTRGQQVTLRCSSQSGHNTVSWYQQALGQGPQFIFQYYREEENGRGNFPPRFSGLQFPNYSSELNVNALELDDSALYLCASKTSGSSNEQFFGPGTRLTVL.

V and J are TRBV10-3 and TRBJ1-1; possible D gene TRBD1, 6 bases. V was clipped by 0 bases and J by 4 bases, with 9 bases between them. This CDR3 contains 14 residues. Germline CDR1 is ENHRY and CDR2 is SYGVKD. The CDR3 DNA reads TGTGCCATCAGTGAGTCCGAAGGGGGCACTGAAGCTTTCTTT. Encoded protein: CAISESEGGTEAFF.

V gene TRBV28 combines with J gene TRBJ1-2, with a weak D call TRBD1 (5 bases). V was pared by 3 bases and J by 4 bases, with 9 bases between. From germline, CDR1 is MDHEN and CDR2 SYDVKM. This CDR3 contains 13 residues. CDR3 sequence reads: CASSLGRFYGYTF. The CDR3 DNA reads TGTGCCAGCAGTTTGGGACGCTTCTATGGCTACACCTTC.

The chain employs TRBV11-2 and TRBJ2-5, with D hard to call. CDR1 and CDR2 (germline): SGHAT, FQNNGV. The CDR3 runs to 14 residues. Trimming took off 5 bases at V and 2 bases at J, with 12 bases between the two ends. CDR3 region: CASSQWGIQETQYF. In DNA form, the CDR3 reads TGTGCCAGCAGCCAGTGGGGAATTCAAGAGACCCAGTACTTC.

J is TRBJ1-4 and V is TRBV28, with 8 positions matching TRBD1. This CDR3 region has 15 residues. Germline CDR1 reads MDHEN; CDR2 reads SYDVKM. V shed 3 bases, J shed 8 bases, and the junction held 8 bases outside the gene matches. Here the CDR3 reads CASSLSAGGGEKLFF. CDR3 sequence (DNA): TGTGCCAGCAGTTTGTCGGCAGGGGGCGGAGAAAAACTGTTTTTT. Full variable domain (missing parts from reference TRBV28 and TRBJ1-4): DVKVTQSSRYLVKRTGEKVFLECVQDMDHENMFWYRQDPGLGLRLIYFSYDVKMKEKGDIPEGYSVSREKKERFSLILESASTNQTSMYLCASSLSAGGGEKLFFGSGTQLSVL.

CDR3 loop: CASSLLETQYF. In nucleotides, the CDR3 is TGCGCCAGCAGCTTATTGGAGACCCAGTACTTC. The rearrangement joins TRBV5-1 to TRBJ2-5; D remains ambiguous. The CDR3 sequence is 11 residues long. Germline CDR1 SGHRS, CDR2 YFSETQ. Trimming took off 2 bases at V and 5 bases at J, with 4 bases between the two ends. Full variable domain (rest looked up from reference TRBV5-1 and TRBJ2-5): KAGVTQTPRYLIKTRGQQVTLSCSPISGHRSVSWYQQTPGQGLQFLFEYFSETQRNKGNFPGRFSGRQFSNSRSEMNVSTLELGDSALYLCASSLLETQYFGPGTRLLVL.